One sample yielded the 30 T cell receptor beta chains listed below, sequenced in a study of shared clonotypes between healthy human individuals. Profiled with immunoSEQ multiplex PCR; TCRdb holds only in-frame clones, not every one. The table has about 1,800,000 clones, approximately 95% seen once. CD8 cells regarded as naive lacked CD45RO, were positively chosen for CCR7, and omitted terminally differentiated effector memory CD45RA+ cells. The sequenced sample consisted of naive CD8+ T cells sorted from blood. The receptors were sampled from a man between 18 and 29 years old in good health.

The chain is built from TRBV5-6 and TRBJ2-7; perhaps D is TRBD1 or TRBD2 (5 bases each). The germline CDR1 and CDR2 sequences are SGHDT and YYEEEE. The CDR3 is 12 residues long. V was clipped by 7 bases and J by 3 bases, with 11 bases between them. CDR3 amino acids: CASGDGRYEQYF. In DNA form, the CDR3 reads TGTGCCAGCGGGGACGGACGCTACGAGCAGTACTTC.

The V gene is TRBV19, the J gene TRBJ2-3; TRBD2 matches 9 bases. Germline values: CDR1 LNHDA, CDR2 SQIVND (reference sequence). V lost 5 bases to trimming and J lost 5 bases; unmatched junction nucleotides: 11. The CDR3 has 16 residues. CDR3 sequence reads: CASSPGASGVGDTQYF. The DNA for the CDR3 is TGTGCCAGTAGTCCCGGGGCTAGCGGGGTGGGAGATACGCAGTATTTT.

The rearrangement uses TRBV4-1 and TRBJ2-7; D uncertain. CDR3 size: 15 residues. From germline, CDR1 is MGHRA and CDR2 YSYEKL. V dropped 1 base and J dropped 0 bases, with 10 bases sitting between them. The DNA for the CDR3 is TGCGCCAGCAGCCAAGTATTGACGGACTCCTACGAGCAGTACTTC. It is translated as CASSQVLTDSYEQYF.

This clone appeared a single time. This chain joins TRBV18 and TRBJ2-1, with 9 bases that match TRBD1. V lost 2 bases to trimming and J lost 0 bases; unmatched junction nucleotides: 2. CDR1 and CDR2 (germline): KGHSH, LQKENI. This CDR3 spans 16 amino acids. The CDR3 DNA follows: TGTGCCAGCTCACCAGGACAGGGGACCTCCTACAATGAGCAGTTCTTC. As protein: CASSPGQGTSYNEQFF.

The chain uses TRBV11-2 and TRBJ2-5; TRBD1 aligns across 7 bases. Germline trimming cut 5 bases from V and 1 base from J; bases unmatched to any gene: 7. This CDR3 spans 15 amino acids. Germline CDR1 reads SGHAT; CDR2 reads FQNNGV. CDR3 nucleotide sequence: TGTGCCAGCAGCGCGACAGGGTGGGGCCAAGAGACCCAGTACTTC. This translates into CASSATGWGQETQYF.

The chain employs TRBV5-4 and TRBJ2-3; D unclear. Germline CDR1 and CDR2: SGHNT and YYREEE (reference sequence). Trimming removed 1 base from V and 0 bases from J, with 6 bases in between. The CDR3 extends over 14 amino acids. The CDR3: CASSLTTSTDTQYF. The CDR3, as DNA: TGTGCCAGCAGCTTGACAACTAGCACAGATACGCAGTATTTT.

CDR3 in amino acids: CASSPQGYGYTF. CDR3 nucleotide sequence: TGTGCCAGCAGTCCGCAGGGGTATGGCTACACCTTC. The V call is TRBV6-5, the J call TRBJ1-2; D is possibly TRBD1 (6 bases). In germline, CDR1 is MNHEY, CDR2 SVGAGI. Trimming removed 5 bases at V and 5 bases at J, with 9 bases between. This CDR3 is built from 12 residues.

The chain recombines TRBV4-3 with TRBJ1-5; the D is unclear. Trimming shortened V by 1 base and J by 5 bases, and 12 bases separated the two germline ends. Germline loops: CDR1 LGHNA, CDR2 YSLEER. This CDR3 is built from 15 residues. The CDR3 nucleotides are TGCGCCAGCAGCCAAGGCGGAGCGCCCTATCAGCCCCAGCATTTT. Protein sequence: CASSQGGAPYQPQHF.

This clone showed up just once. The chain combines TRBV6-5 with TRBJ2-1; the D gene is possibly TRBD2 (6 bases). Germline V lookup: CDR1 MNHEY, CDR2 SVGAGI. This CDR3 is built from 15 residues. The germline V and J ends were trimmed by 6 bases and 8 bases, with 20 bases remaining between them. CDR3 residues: CASSFGSSLLDEQFF. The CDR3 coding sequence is TGTGCCAGCAGCTTCGGGAGTAGCCTGCTGGATGAGCAGTTCTTC.

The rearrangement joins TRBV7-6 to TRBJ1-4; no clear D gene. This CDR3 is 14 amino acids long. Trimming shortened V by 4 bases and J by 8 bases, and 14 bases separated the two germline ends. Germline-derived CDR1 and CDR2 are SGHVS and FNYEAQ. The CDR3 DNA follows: TGTGCCAGCAGCTCGGGGTTTGGGGAAGAAAAACTGTTTTTT. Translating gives CASSSGFGEEKLFF. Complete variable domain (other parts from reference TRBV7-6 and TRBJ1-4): GAGVSQSPRYKVTKRGQDVALRCDPISGHVSLYWYRQALGQGPEFLTYFNYEAQQDKSGLPNDRFSAERPEGSISTLTIQRTEQRDSAMYRCASSSGFGEEKLFFGSGTQLSVL.

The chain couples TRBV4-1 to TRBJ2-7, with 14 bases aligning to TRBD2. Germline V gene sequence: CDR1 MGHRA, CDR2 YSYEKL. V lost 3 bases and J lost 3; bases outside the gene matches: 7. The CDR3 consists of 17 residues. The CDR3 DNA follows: TGCGCCAGCAGCCACTTCGGACTAGCGGGAGGCAGCTACGAGCAGTACTTC. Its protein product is CASSHFGLAGGSYEQYF.

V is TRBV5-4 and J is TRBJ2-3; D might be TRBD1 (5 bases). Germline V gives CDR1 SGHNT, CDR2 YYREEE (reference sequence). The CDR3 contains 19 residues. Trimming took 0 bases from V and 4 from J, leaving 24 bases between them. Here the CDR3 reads CASSLAWASDAIRADTQYF. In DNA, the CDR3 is TGTGCCAGCAGCTTGGCCTGGGCCTCGGATGCAATCAGGGCAGATACGCAGTATTTT. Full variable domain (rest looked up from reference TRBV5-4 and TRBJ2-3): ETGVTQSPTHLIKTRGQQVTLRCSSQSGHNTVSWYQQALGQGPQFIFQYYREEENGRGNFPPRFSGLQFPNYSSELNVNALELDDSALYLCASSLAWASDAIRADTQYFGPGTRLTVL.

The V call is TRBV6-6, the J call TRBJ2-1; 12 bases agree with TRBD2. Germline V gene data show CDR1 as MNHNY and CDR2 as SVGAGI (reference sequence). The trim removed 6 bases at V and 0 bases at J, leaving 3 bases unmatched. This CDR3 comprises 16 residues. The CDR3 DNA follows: TGTGCCAGCAGCGTGACTAGCGGGAGCTCCTACAATGAGCAGTTCTTC. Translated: CASSVTSGSSYNEQFF.

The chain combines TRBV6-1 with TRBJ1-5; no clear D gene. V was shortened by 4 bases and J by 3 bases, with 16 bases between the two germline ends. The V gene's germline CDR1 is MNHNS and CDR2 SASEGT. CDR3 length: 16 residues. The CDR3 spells CASSAQGPNDNQPQHF. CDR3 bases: TGTGCCAGCAGTGCGCAAGGGCCGAATGACAATCAGCCCCAGCATTTT.

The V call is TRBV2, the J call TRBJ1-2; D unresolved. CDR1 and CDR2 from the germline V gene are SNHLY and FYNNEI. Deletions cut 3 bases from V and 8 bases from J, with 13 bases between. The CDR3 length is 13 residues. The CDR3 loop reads CASSEETRNGYTF. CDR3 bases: TGTGCCAGCAGTGAGGAGACAAGGAACGGCTACACCTTC.

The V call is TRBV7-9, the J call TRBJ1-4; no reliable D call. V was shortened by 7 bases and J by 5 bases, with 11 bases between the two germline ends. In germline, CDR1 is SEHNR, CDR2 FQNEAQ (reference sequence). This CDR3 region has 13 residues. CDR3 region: CASTPDTNEKLFF. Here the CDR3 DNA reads TGTGCCAGCACACCCGACACCAATGAAAAACTGTTTTTT.

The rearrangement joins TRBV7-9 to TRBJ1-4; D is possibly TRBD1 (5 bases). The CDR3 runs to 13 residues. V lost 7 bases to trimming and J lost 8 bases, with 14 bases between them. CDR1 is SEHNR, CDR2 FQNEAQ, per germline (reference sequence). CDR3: CASTDTGGEKLFF. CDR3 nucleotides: TGTGCCAGCACCGACACTGGGGGAGAAAAACTGTTTTTT.

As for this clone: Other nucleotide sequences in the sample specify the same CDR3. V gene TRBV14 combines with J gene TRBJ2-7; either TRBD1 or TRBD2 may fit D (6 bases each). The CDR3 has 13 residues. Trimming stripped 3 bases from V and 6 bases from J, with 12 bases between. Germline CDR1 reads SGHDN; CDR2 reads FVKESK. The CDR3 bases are TGTGCCAGCAGCCAGGCCGGGGGCGGCGAGCAGTACTTC. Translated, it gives CASSQAGGGEQYF.

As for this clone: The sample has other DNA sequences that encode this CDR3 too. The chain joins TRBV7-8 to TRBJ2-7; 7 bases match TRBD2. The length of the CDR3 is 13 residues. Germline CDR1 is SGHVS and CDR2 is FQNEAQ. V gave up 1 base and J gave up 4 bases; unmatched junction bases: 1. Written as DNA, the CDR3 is TGTGCCAGCAGCTTAGTGGGGGGGTACGAGCAGTACTTC. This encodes CASSLVGGYEQYF.

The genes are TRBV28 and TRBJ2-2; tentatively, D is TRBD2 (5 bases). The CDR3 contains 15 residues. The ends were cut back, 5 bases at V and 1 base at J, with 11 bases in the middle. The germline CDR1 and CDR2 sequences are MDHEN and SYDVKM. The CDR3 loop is CASSPGRENTGELFF. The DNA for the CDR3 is TGTGCCAGCAGTCCCGGACGGGAGAACACCGGGGAGCTGTTTTTT.

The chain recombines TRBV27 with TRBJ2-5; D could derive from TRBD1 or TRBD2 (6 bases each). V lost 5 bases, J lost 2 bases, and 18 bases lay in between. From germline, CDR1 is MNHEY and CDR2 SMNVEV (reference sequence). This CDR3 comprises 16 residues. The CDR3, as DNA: TGTGCCAGCAGTAACGGGGGCATAAACCTACAAGAGACCCAGTACTTC. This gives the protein CASSNGGINLQETQYF.

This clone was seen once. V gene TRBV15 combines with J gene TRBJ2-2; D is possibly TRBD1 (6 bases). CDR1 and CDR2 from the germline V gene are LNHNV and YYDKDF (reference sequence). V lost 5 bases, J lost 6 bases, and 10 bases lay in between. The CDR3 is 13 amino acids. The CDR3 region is CATSQAGAGELFF. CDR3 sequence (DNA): TGTGCCACCAGCCAAGCAGGGGCCGGGGAGCTGTTTTTT.

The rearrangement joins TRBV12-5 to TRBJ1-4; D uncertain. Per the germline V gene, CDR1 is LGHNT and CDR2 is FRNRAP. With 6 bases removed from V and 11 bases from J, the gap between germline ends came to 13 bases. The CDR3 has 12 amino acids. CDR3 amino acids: CASGAPLSKLFF. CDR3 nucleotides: TGTGCTAGTGGCGCCCCCCTTTCTAAACTGTTTTTT.

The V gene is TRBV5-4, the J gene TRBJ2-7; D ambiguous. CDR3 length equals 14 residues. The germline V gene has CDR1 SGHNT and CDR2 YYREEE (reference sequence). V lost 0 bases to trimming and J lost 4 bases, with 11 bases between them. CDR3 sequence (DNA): TGTGCCAGCAGCTTGGCTGATGCGGCTTACGAGCAGTACTTC. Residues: CASSLADAAYEQYF.

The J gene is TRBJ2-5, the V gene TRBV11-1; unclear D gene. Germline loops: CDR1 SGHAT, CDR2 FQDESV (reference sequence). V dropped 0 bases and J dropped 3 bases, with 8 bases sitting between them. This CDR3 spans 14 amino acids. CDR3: CASSLAGWKETQYF. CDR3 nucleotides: TGTGCCAGCAGCTTAGCGGGCTGGAAAGAGACCCAGTACTTC.

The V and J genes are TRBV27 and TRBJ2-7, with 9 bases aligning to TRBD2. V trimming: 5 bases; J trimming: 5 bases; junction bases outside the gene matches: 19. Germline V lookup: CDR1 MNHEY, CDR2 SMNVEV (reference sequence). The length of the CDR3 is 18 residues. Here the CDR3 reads CASSPGLASTTSNDEQYF. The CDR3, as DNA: TGTGCCAGCAGTCCGGGACTAGCAAGCACAACCTCCAACGACGAGCAGTACTTC.

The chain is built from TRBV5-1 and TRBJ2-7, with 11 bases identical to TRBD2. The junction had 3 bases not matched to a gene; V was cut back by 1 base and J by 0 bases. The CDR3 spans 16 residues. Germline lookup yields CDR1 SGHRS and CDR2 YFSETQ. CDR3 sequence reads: CASSLSTSGGSYEQYF. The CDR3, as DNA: TGCGCCAGCAGCTTGAGTACTAGCGGGGGCTCCTACGAGCAGTACTTC.

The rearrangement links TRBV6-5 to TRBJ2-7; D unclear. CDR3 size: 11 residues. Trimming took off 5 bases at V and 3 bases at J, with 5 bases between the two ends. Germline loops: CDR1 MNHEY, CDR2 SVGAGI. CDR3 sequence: CASSEFYEQYF. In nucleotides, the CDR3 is TGTGCCAGCAGTGAATTCTACGAGCAGTACTTC.

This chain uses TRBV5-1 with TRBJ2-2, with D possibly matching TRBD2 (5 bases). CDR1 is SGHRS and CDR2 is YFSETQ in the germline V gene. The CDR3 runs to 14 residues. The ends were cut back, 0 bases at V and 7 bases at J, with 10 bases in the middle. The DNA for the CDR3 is TGCGCCAGCAGCTTGGCGGGGTACGGCGGGGAGCTGTTTTTT. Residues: CASSLAGYGGELFF.

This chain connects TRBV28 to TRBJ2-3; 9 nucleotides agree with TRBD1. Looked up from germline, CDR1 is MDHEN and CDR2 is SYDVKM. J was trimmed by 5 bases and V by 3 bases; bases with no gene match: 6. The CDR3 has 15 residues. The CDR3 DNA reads TGTGCCAGCAGTTTTAGGGACAGGGAGCAAGATACGCAGTATTTT. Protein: CASSFRDREQDTQYF.